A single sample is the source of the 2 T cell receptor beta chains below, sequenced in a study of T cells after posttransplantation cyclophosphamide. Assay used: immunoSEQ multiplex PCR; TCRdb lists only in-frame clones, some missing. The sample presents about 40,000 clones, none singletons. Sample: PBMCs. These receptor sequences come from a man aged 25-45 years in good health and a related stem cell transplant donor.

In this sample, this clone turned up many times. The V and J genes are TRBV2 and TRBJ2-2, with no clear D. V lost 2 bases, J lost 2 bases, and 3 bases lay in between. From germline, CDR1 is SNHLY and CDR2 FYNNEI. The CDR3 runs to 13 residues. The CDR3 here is CASSEINTGELFF. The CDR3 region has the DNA TGTGCCAGCAGTGAAATAAACACCGGGGAGCTGTTTTTT.

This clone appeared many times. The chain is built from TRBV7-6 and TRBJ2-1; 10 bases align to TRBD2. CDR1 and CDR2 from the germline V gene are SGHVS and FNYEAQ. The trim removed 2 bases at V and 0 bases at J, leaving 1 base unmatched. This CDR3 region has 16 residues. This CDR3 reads CASSLTSGASYNEQFF. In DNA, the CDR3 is TGTGCCAGCAGCTTAACTAGCGGGGCCTCCTACAATGAGCAGTTCTTC.